This T cell receptor (beta chain) originates from a study of CD8+ T cells in alopecia areata. The CDR3 has 15 amino acids. Germline V gene sequence: CDR1 GTSNPN, CDR2 SVGIG (reference sequence). V lost 3 bases, J lost 4 bases, and 8 bases stayed unmatched. Treatment reported: oral pan-JAK inhibitor, 5-10 mg twice daily. TCR sequencing used cDNA made by reverse transcription of extracted RNA. Profiling relied on immunoSEQ multiplex PCR, and the TCRdb table lists in-frame clones only, not all of them. The table includes 150,000 to 200,000 clones, roughly 60% detected once. This clonotype originated in a human donor with alopecia areata. The chain has TRBV30 and TRBJ1-2, with TRBD1 identical over 10 bases. Material: CD4+ T cells sorted from blood, obtained at week 24, from a patient treated with tofacitinib. This CDR3 is CAWSPGTGAVYGYTF. CDR3 coding DNA: TGTGCCTGGAGCCCCGGGACAGGGGCTGTCTATGGCTACACCTTC.